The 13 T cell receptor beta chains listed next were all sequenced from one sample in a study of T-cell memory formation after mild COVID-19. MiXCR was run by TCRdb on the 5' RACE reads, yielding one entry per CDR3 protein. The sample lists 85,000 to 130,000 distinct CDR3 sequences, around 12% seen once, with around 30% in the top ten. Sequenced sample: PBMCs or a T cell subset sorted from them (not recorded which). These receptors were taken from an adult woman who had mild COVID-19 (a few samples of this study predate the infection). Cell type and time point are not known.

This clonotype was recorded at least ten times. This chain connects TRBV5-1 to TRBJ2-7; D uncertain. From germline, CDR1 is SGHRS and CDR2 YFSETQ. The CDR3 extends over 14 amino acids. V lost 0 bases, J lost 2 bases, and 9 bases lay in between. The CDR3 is CASSLVGSTYEQYF. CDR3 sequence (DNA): TGCGCCAGCAGCTTGGTGGGGTCGACCTACGAGCAGTACTTC.

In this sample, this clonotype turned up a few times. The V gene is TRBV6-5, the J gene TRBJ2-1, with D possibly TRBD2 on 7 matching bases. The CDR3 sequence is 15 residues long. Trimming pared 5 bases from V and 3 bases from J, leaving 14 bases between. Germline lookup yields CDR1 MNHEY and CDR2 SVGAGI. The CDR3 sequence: CASSPAGTNYNEQFF. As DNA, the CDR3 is TGTGCCAGCAGTCCAGCGGGGACAAACTACAATGAGCAGTTCTTC.

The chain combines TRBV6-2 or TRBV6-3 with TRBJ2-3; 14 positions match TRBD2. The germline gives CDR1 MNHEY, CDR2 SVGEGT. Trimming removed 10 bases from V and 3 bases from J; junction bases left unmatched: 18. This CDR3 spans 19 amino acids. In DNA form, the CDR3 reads TGTGCCACCCTCCATCAGCAGGGACTAGCGGGGGCTATTACAGATACGCAGTATTTT. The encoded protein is CATLHQQGLAGAITDTQYF.

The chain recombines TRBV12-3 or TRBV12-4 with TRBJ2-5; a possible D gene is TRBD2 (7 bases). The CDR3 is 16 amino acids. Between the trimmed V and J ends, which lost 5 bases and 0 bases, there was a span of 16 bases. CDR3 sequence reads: CASSPAGAVYQETQYF. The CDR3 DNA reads TGTGCCAGCAGTCCTGCGGGGGCAGTTTACCAAGAGACCCAGTACTTC.

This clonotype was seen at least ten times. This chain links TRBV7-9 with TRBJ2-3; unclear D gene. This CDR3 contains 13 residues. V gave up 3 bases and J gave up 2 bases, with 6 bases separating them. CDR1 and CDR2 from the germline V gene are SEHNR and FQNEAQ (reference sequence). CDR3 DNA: TGTGCCAGCAGCTTTGCCCACACAGATACGCAGTATTTT. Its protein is CASSFAHTDTQYF.

CDR3 residues: CASSLTMGGRVDQPQHF. The DNA of the CDR3 is TGTGCCAGCAGCTTAACTATGGGCGGCAGGGTGGATCAGCCCCAGCATTTT. The chain has TRBV7-8 and TRBJ1-5; possible D gene TRBD1, 5 bases. The V end was cut by 2 bases, the J end by 5 bases, with 19 bases between. The CDR3 is 17 amino acids. Germline CDR1 SGHVS, CDR2 FQNEAQ.

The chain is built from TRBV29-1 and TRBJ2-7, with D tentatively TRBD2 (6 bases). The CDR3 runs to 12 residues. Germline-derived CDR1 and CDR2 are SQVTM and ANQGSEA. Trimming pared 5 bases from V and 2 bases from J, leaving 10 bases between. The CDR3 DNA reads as TGCAGCGTTCAACTAGCCGCCTACGAGCAGTACTTC. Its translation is CSVQLAAYEQYF.

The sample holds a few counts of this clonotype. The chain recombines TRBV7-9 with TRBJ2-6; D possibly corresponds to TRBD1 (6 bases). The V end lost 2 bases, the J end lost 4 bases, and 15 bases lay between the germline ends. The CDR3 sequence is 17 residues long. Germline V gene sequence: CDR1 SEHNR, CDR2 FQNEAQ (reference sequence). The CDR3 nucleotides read TGTGCCAGCAGCTTAACAGGGCAGGTGGCCGGGGCCAACGTCCTGACTTTC. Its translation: CASSLTGQVAGANVLTF.

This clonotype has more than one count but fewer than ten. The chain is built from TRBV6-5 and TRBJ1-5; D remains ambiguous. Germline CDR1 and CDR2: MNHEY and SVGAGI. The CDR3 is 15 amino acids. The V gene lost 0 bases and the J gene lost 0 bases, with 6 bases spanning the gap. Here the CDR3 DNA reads TGTGCCAGCAGTTACTCGCCAAATAGCAATCAGCCCCAGCATTTT. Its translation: CASSYSPNSNQPQHF.

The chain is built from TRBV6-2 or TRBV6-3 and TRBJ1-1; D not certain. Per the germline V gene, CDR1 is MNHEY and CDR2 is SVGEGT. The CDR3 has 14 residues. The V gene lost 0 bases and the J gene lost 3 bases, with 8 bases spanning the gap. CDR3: CASSYSTPYTEAFF. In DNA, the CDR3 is TGTGCCAGCAGTTACTCAACGCCGTACACTGAAGCTTTCTTT.

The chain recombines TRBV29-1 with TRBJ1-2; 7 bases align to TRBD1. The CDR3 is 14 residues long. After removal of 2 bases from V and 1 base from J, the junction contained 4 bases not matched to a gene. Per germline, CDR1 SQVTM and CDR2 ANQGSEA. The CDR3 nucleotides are TGCAGCGTTGAATTAACAGGGGTTAACTATGGCTACACCTTC. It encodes CSVELTGVNYGYTF.

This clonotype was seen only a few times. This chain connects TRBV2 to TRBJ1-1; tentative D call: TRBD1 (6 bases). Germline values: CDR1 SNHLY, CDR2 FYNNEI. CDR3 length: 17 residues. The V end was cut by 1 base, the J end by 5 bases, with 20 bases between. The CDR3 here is CASSEGTAPGVWTEAFF. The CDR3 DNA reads TGTGCCAGCAGTGAAGGGACAGCTCCAGGGGTTTGGACTGAAGCTTTCTTT.

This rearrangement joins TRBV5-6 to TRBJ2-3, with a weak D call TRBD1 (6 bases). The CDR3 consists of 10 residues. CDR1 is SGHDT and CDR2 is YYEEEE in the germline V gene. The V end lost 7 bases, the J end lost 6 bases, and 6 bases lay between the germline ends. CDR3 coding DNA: TGTGCCAGCGGACAGGATACGCAGTATTTT. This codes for CASGQDTQYF.